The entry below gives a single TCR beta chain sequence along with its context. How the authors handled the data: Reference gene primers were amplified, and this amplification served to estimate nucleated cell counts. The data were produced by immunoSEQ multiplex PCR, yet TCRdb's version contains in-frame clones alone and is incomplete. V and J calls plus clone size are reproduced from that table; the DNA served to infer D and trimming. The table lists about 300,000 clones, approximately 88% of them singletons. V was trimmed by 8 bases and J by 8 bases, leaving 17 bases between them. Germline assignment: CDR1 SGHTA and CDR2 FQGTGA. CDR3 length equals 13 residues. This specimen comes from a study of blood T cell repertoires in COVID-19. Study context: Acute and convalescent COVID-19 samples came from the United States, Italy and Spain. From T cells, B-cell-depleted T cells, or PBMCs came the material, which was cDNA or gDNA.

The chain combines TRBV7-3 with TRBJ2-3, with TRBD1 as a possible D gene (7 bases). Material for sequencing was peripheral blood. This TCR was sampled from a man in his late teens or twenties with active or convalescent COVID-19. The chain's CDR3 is CASSEGAGGTQYF. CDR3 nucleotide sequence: TGTGCCAGCTCCGAGGGGGCCGGGGGTACGCAGTATTTT.